The text below deals with one T cell receptor (beta chain). The data are from a study of blood T cell repertoires in COVID-19. About the study: Whether acute or convalescent, the COVID-19 samples came from the United States, Italy and Spain. The analysed material was cDNA or gDNA that came from T cells, B-cell-depleted T cells, or PBMCs.

In the original analysis: Amplification from reference gene primers served as the basis for estimated nucleated cell counts. Here immunoSEQ multiplex PCR was the method, and the copy in TCRdb shows in-frame clones only, minus some. V and J calls and clone size are as listed in that table; D and trimming were resolved from the DNA. The repertoire has 140,000 or so clones, about 80% of them found once; the top ten carry 3.5%. The germline CDR1 and CDR2 sequences are MNHEY and SVGEGT. After removal of 2 bases from V and 8 bases from J, the junction contained 17 bases not matched to a gene. This CDR3 is built from 18 residues.

The receptor was isolated from a man aged 65 to 85 who had recovered from COVID-19. J is TRBJ2-1 and V is TRBV6-2 or TRBV6-3; 8 bases match TRBD2. The sample comprised peripheral blood. CDR3 amino acids: CASSYDTSGTRMLDEQFF. The CDR3 DNA is TGTGCCAGCAGTTACGATACTAGCGGCACCCGGATGTTGGATGAGCAGTTCTTC.